This T cell receptor beta chain is from a study of human CD8 memory T cell subsets. General study results and limits: Minimally overlapping with each other were the repertoires of precursor exhausted and stem-like memory T cells. The study found similarly high diversity in stem-like memory and precursor exhausted T cells, unlike effector memory cells.

The authors drew RNA from duplicate vials of 150,000 sorted CD8+ T cells per subset. Comment on this clonotype: Its antigen is not known.

CDR1 SEHNR and CDR2 FQNEAQ come from the germline V gene (reference sequence). There are 12 residues in the CDR3. UMI-labeled 5' RACE was the method by which TCR beta libraries were made. TCRdb processed the 5' RACE reads again and assigns one entry to each CDR3 protein, with no DNA. The repertoire shows some 7,000 distinct CDR3 sequences; the top ten hold around 20%. This sequence originates from a human donor in good health. The chain is built from TRBV7-9 and TRBJ2-2. Material: CD8+ T cells from PBMCs. The CDR3 spells CASSVNTGELFF.